The 14 T cell receptor beta chains below all came from one sample that was sequenced in a study of blood T cell repertoires in COVID-19 (dated by TCRdb to the early 2020s). Library generation was performed with the immunoSEQ multiplex PCR assay. TCRdb holds this immuneACCESS table with in-frame rearrangements only. Some clones are missing; in checked studies, unresolved V genes explain under half, and the rest has no known cause. This sample comprises approximately 100,000 clones, 70% to 90% of them detected only once. The ten largest clonotypes hold around an eighth of the sample. The sample comprised peripheral blood. Source of these receptors: a human donor in a cohort sampled during active COVID-19.

The V call is TRBV7-9, the J call TRBJ1-2; 11 nucleotides match TRBD1. The CDR3 is 15 residues long. V trimming: 0 bases; J trimming: 6 bases; junction bases outside the gene matches: 3. Germline CDR1 reads SEHNR; CDR2 reads FQNEAQ (reference sequence). In DNA form, the CDR3 reads TGTGCCAGCAGCTTAGCTGAGGACAGGGGGCATGGCTACACCTTC. Protein: CASSLAEDRGHGYTF.

CDR3 coding DNA: TGTGCCAGCATCAGAGGGACAGGCCACTACACTGAAGCTTTCTTT. Its protein is CASIRGTGHYTEAFF. The V gene is TRBV6-5, the J gene TRBJ1-1; TRBD1 matches at 8 bases. The CDR3 is made up of 15 amino acids. Germline V gene sequence: CDR1 MNHEY, CDR2 SVGAGI. Unmatched junction bases numbered 10, after V lost 7 bases and J lost 3 bases.

A few counts support this clone. This rearrangement joins TRBV2 to TRBJ1-4, with a tentative D call TRBD1 (5 bases). The germline V gene has CDR1 SNHLY and CDR2 FYNNEI. The CDR3 has 16 residues. Deletions cut 1 base from V and 7 bases from J, with 16 bases between. CDR3 DNA: TGTGCCAGCAGTGAAGGCTTGGGGGGATCTAGTGAAAAACTGTTTTTT. Its protein is CASSEGLGGSSEKLFF.

The V and J genes are TRBV28 and TRBJ2-7, with TRBD2 matching 10 bases. CDR1 MDHEN and CDR2 SYDVKM come from the germline V gene. The ends lost 6 bases at V and 1 base at J; junction bases unmatched: 6. This CDR3 contains 15 residues. The CDR3 sequence is CASRVIAGGSYEQYF. DNA for the CDR3: TGTGCCAGCAGGGTAATAGCGGGAGGTTCCTACGAGCAGTACTTC. Together with reference TRBV28 and TRBJ2-7, the CDR3 gives the full variable domain: DVKVTQSSRYLVKRTGEKVFLECVQDMDHENMFWYRQDPGLGLRLIYFSYDVKMKEKGDIPEGYSVSREKKERFSLILESASTNQTSMYLCASRVIAGGSYEQYFGPGTRLTVT.

The chain combines TRBV18 with TRBJ2-3; 7 bases are shared with TRBD2. Germline V lookup: CDR1 KGHSH, CDR2 LQKENI. CDR3 length: 15 amino acids. Trimming at V came to 3 bases and at J to 2 bases, leaving 5 bases not matched to a gene. CDR3 sequence (DNA): TGTGCCAGCTCACCCTCTAGCGGACTCACAGATACGCAGTATTTT. As protein: CASSPSSGLTDTQYF.

The V and J genes are TRBV9 and TRBJ2-1; 9 nucleotides line up with TRBD2. V shed 3 bases, J shed 5 bases, and the junction held 6 bases outside the gene matches. The CDR3 extends over 15 amino acids. Looked up from germline, CDR1 is SGDLS and CDR2 is YYNGEE. The CDR3: CASSALAGKNNEQFF. CDR3 sequence (DNA): TGTGCCAGCAGCGCCCTAGCGGGAAAGAACAATGAGCAGTTCTTC.

The chain carries TRBV30 and TRBJ2-3; 7 positions agree with TRBD1. This CDR3 is built from 15 residues. Germline-derived CDR1 and CDR2 are GTSNPN and SVGIG (reference sequence). Germline trimming cut 0 bases from V and 2 bases from J; bases unmatched to any gene: 5. In DNA form, the CDR3 reads TGTGCCTGGAGTGTGACAGGGTATGACACAGATACGCAGTATTTT. Its protein is CAWSVTGYDTDTQYF.

The chain has TRBV5-4 and TRBJ1-2; possible D gene TRBD1, 5 bases. Per germline, CDR1 SGHNT and CDR2 YYREEE (reference sequence). V was trimmed by 0 bases and J by 4 bases, leaving 10 bases between them. The CDR3 consists of 14 residues. CDR3 region: CASSLEDTVYGYTF. CDR3 nucleotides: TGTGCCAGCAGCTTGGAGGACACCGTCTATGGCTACACCTTC.

This clone occurred once. The rearrangement links TRBV6-2 or TRBV6-3 to TRBJ1-1, with D maybe TRBD1 (5 bases). Trimming stripped 2 bases from V and 7 bases from J, with 17 bases between. The germline CDR1 and CDR2 sequences are MNHEY and SVGEGT. The CDR3 extends over 15 amino acids. CDR3 nucleotides: TGTGCCAGCAGTTACCAGGTTTTCAGGGCCCTTGAAGCTTTCTTT. Protein product: CASSYQVFRALEAFF.

The V call is TRBV10-2, the J call TRBJ2-7, with 7 nucleotides matching TRBD1. After removal of 11 bases from V and 0 bases from J, the junction contained 10 bases not matched to a gene. Germline CDR1 WSHSY, CDR2 SAAADI. CDR3 length: 14 residues. The CDR3 bases are TGCGCCGTACGACAGGGAGCAGGCTCCTACGAGCAGTACTTC. Translation: CAVRQGAGSYEQYF.

The J gene is TRBJ2-7, the V gene TRBV27, with D possibly matching TRBD1 (5 bases). Looked up from germline, CDR1 is MNHEY and CDR2 is SMNVEV (reference sequence). Trimming cost V 6 bases and J 2 bases, with 14 bases left between them. This CDR3 is 14 amino acids long. CDR3 region: CASSRRGTAYEQYF. As DNA, the CDR3 is TGTGCCAGCAGCCGAAGGGGCACAGCCTACGAGCAGTACTTC.

Turning to this clone: One end of the junction does not line up with germline, which may come from a read error. The chain carries TRBV7-7 and TRBJ2-5; TRBD2 matches 13 bases. The CDR3 consists of 16 residues. Germline CDR1 SSHAT, CDR2 FNYEAQ (reference sequence). CDR3 coding DNA: TGTGCTAGCAGCCAACCGGGGACTAGCGGGGAAGAGACCCAGTACTTC. This translates into CASSQPGTSGEETQYF.

This clone appeared once. The gene calls are TRBV27 and TRBJ1-1, with D unresolved. The V end was cut by 5 bases, the J end by 1 base, with 5 bases between. The germline gives CDR1 MNHEY, CDR2 SMNVEV (reference sequence). The CDR3 length is 12 residues. CDR3 amino acids: CASSRGNTEAFF. The CDR3 nucleotides read TGTGCCAGCAGTCGGGGGAACACTGAAGCTTTCTTT.

The chain carries TRBV24-1 and TRBJ1-1; 7 bases agree with TRBD1. Losses at the gene ends were 5 bases for V and 6 bases for J; bases not matched to a gene: 14. The length of the CDR3 is 16 residues. Germline V gene sequence: CDR1 KGHDR, CDR2 SFDVKD. The CDR3 protein is CATSVSPTGINPEAFF. As DNA, the CDR3 is TGTGCCACCAGTGTATCCCCGACAGGGATTAATCCTGAAGCTTTCTTT.